The 9 T cell receptor beta chains listed next were all sequenced from one sample in a study of T cells of healthy individuals. TCRdb processed the 5' RACE reads anew with MiXCR; each CDR3 protein has one entry. The sample comprises some 69,000 distinct CDR3 sequences, around 15% of which are singletons, and around 4.6% rests with the top ten. The receptors here all came from a human donor in good health.

This clonotype was detected ten times or more. This chain joins TRBV4-3 and TRBJ1-1; D uncertain. Trimming left V 5 bases short and J 0 bases short, with 7 bases between. The CDR3 runs to 13 residues. The germline V gene encodes CDR1 LGHNA and CDR2 YSLEER. DNA for the CDR3: TGCGCCAGCAGCTCTGCTTTGAACACTGAAGCTTTCTTT. The encoded protein is CASSSALNTEAFF.

This clonotype was seen many times. The gene calls are TRBV20-1 and TRBJ2-1; D possibly corresponds to TRBD2 (6 bases). The CDR3 contains 13 residues. Looked up from germline, CDR1 is DFQATT and CDR2 is SNEGSKA (reference sequence). Trimming removed 7 bases from V and 0 bases from J, with 10 bases in between. The chain's CDR3 is CSGGGNSYNEQFF. The CDR3 region has the DNA TGCAGTGGAGGCGGGAACTCCTACAATGAGCAGTTCTTC.

This clonotype was detected many times. V is TRBV28 and J is TRBJ2-7; 12 bases fit TRBD2. Unmatched junction bases numbered 15, after V lost 5 bases and J lost 4 bases. The germline V gene has CDR1 MDHEN and CDR2 SYDVKM. The CDR3 is 18 residues long. In DNA form, the CDR3 reads TGTGCCAGCAGTGCCACTAGCGGGGGGCTAAACGGCCGTTACGAGCAGTACTTC. It translates to CASSATSGGLNGRYEQYF.

J is TRBJ1-5 and V is TRBV5-1, with D possibly matching TRBD1 (6 bases). Germline lookup yields CDR1 SGHRS and CDR2 YFSETQ. There are 17 residues in the CDR3. V dropped 0 bases and J dropped 0 bases, with 13 bases sitting between them. CDR3 nucleotides: TGCGCCAGCAGCTTGGTAGCAAGGGGGGATAGCAATCAGCCCCAGCATTTT. This translates into CASSLVARGDSNQPQHF.

This clonotype was recorded at least ten times. The J gene is TRBJ1-1, the V gene TRBV28, with D perhaps TRBD1 (6 bases). The CDR3 has 11 amino acids. CDR1 and CDR2 from the germline V gene are MDHEN and SYDVKM. Deletions cut 8 bases from V and 10 bases from J, with 14 bases between. The DNA for the CDR3 is TGTGCCAGCCTGGACAGACGGGCAGCTTTCTTT. It specifies CASLDRRAAFF.

This clonotype has at least ten counts. This rearrangement joins TRBV5-4 to TRBJ2-5; 7 bases map to TRBD1. The CDR3 consists of 17 residues. The J segment lost 5 bases and the V segment lost 4 bases, leaving 17 bases of the junction unmatched. Germline CDR1 and CDR2: SGHNT and YYREEE (reference sequence). The CDR3 sequence is CASSQQGLGGKWETQYF. The CDR3 region has the DNA TGTGCCAGCAGCCAACAGGGGTTAGGCGGCAAATGGGAGACCCAGTACTTC.

In this sample, this clonotype turned up a few times. The chain couples TRBV3-1 to TRBJ2-1, with D perhaps TRBD2 (6 bases). This CDR3 has 16 amino acids. Per germline, CDR1 LGHDT and CDR2 YNNKEL (reference sequence). Trimming removed 4 bases at V and 0 bases at J, with 13 bases between. CDR3 sequence (DNA): TGTGCCAGCAGCCCCCTCGGACTAACCTCCTACAATGAGCAGTTCTTC. Amino acids: CASSPLGLTSYNEQFF.

This clonotype has a handful of counts. V is TRBV7-2 and J is TRBJ2-1; maybe TRBD2 (6 bases). The V and J ends lost 1 base and 4 bases respectively, with 11 bases between them. Looked up from germline, CDR1 is SGHTA and CDR2 is FQGNSA. The CDR3 is 15 residues long. The CDR3 bases are TGTGCCAGCAGCTTAGACCAGGGACTTTACAATGAGCAGTTCTTC. It yields the protein CASSLDQGLYNEQFF.

The J gene is TRBJ2-2, the V gene TRBV7-2, with D unclear. V was cut by 2 bases and J by 1 base, with 14 bases left in between. This CDR3 has 17 residues. Germline V CDR1 and CDR2: SGHTA, FQGNSA. The CDR3 loop is CASSLSSWRRNTGELFF. In nucleotides, the CDR3 is TGTGCCAGCAGCTTAAGTTCCTGGCGGAGGAACACCGGGGAGCTGTTTTTT.